This T cell receptor (beta chain) was sequenced for a study of blood T cell repertoires in COVID-19. The CDR3 length is 13 residues. Per germline, CDR1 MNHEY and CDR2 SVGEGT. V lost 5 bases to trimming and J lost 8 bases, with 15 bases between them. Produced via immunoSEQ multiplex PCR; TCRdb's table is partial and in-frame only. The sample carries 350,000 to 450,000 clones, 85% recorded once. The sample comprised peripheral blood. The TCR sequence derives from a woman between 18 and 29 years old with acute or convalescent COVID-19. The genes are TRBV6-2 or TRBV6-3 and TRBJ1-1, with D uncertain. This chain's CDR3 is CASSSGEVSEAFF. CDR3 DNA: TGTGCCAGCAGTAGCGGCGAGGTCTCAGAAGCTTTCTTT.